This T cell receptor beta chain emerged from a study of shared clonotypes between healthy human individuals. Overall study findings and caveats: Rarefaction curves obtained for sorted subsets showed sequencing incomplete despite large depth. Four donors had roughly 5% of their naive CD4 clonotypes in common. A reduction in generation probabilities was seen for non-shared clonotypes relative to those shared by all four donors.

Produced via immunoSEQ multiplex PCR; TCRdb's table is partial and in-frame only. The sample has hundreds of thousands of clones, about 78% seen once. For this clone: Its antigen is unknown.

The CDR3 length is 16 residues. The V gene's germline CDR1 is KGHSH and CDR2 LQKENI. V shed 5 bases and J 0 bases; nucleotides not matched to a gene: 10. None of the donors, who were healthy HIV-negative adults, had recently had acute infections or vaccinations. Sequenced: memory CD4+ T cells sorted from blood. Subset denoted: CD45RA-negative fraction. This sequence joins TRBV18 and TRBJ2-7, with TRBD1 matching over 7 bases. The clonotype originates from a woman aged 25 to 45 in good health. CDR3 sequence: CASSSTGTVSSYEQYF. In DNA, the CDR3 is TGTGCCAGCTCATCTACCGGGACAGTGAGCTCCTACGAGCAGTACTTC.